The 19 T cell receptor beta chains below come from one sample, sequenced in a study of early stage breast cancer tumors. TCRdb's copy holds only in-frame clones and misses some; the assay was immunoSEQ multiplex PCR. The sample holds 5,500 to 7,000 clones; about 62% are singletons and the top ten take less than 15%. Material for sequencing was normal breast tissue next to the tumor. These receptor sequences come from a person between 45 and 65 years old with breast cancer.

This clone showed up just once. This chain connects TRBV5-1 to TRBJ2-6, with D possibly TRBD2 on 5 matching bases. V was shortened by 6 bases and J by 0 bases, with 13 bases between the two germline ends. Germline V CDR1 and CDR2: SGHRS, YFSETQ. The CDR3 totals 16 residues. The CDR3 protein is CASKADGLSGANVLTF. DNA for the CDR3: TGCGCCAGCAAGGCGGATGGACTCTCTGGGGCCAACGTCCTGACTTTC.

This chain links TRBV27 with TRBJ2-6; D is undetermined. CDR3 size: 15 residues. Trimming pared 7 bases from V and 4 bases from J, leaving 14 bases between. Germline assignment: CDR1 MNHEY and CDR2 SMNVEV (reference sequence). The CDR3, as DNA: TGTGCCAGCAACACACCCGCGGTCGGGGCCAACGTCCTGACTTTC. Its protein is CASNTPAVGANVLTF. Based on the CDR3 plus reference TRBV27 and TRBJ2-6, the full variable domain is EAQVTQNPRYLITVTGKKLTVTCSQNMNHEYMSWYRQDPGLGLRQIYYSMNVEVTDKGDVPEGYKVSRKEKRNFPLILESPSPNQTSLYFCASNTPAVGANVLTFGAGSRLTVL.

V and J are TRBV18 and TRBJ2-2, with a weak D call TRBD2 (6 bases). Trimming took 4 bases from V and 7 from J, leaving 13 bases between them. This CDR3 contains 14 residues. Germline CDR1 is KGHSH and CDR2 is LQKENI. CDR3 loop: CASSLNRDFGELFF. The CDR3 region has the DNA TGTGCCAGCTCACTCAACCGGGACTTCGGGGAGCTGTTTTTT.

The genes are TRBV19 and TRBJ1-4, with 7 bases lining up with TRBD1. Trimming took 5 bases from V and 0 from J; bases not matched to a gene: 6. CDR1 and CDR2 (germline): LNHDA, SQIVND (reference sequence). There are 16 residues in the CDR3. Here the CDR3 DNA reads TGTGCCAGTAGTCCGGGACAGTATGCAACTAATGAAAAACTGTTTTTT. It yields the protein CASSPGQYATNEKLFF.

This clone was counted only a few times. This chain links TRBV19 with TRBJ1-5, with D possibly TRBD1 on 5 matching bases. V lost 7 bases and J 0 bases, leaving 13 bases between the germline ends. The CDR3 covers 15 residues. Germline assignment: CDR1 LNHDA and CDR2 SQIVND (reference sequence). The CDR3 loop reads CASTAWDGSNQPQHF. DNA for the CDR3: TGTGCCAGTACGGCGTGGGACGGTAGCAATCAGCCCCAGCATTTT.

The chain combines TRBV6-6 with TRBJ1-4; maybe TRBD1 (5 bases). The CDR3 spans 15 residues. Germline assignment: CDR1 MNHNY and CDR2 SVGAGI (reference sequence). V gave up 6 bases and J gave up 8 bases, with 19 bases separating them. CDR3 protein: CASSETRVVREKLFF. The CDR3, as DNA: TGTGCCAGCAGCGAAACCAGGGTGGTTCGGGAAAAACTGTTTTTT.

CDR3 in DNA: TGCGCCAGCAGCTTAGAGACTTTGAACACTGAAGCTTTCTTT. Amino acids: CASSLETLNTEAFF. The V gene is TRBV5-1, the J gene TRBJ1-1, with unresolved D. This CDR3 contains 14 residues. Looked up from germline, CDR1 is SGHRS and CDR2 is YFSETQ. The ends were cut back, 2 bases at V and 0 bases at J, with 8 bases in the middle.

J is TRBJ1-5 and V is TRBV6-5, with unresolved D. V dropped 8 bases and J dropped 6 bases, with 17 bases sitting between them. This CDR3 region has 14 residues. CDR1 is MNHEY and CDR2 is SVGAGI in the germline V gene. The CDR3: CASGSIRMGQPQHF. Here the CDR3 DNA reads TGTGCCAGCGGGTCTATTCGGATGGGTCAGCCCCAGCATTTT.

V usage is TRBV6-5 and J usage is TRBJ1-1; no reliable D call. V was clipped by 0 bases and J by 5 bases, with 7 bases between them. Germline CDR1 MNHEY, CDR2 SVGAGI. The CDR3 runs 13 residues. CDR3 in DNA: TGTGCCAGCAGTTACTCGAAGGAAACTGAAGCTTTCTTT. Translation gives CASSYSKETEAFF.

The chain has TRBV2 and TRBJ1-1; D not resolved. CDR3 length: 14 residues. Germline V gene data show CDR1 as SNHLY and CDR2 as FYNNEI. Trimming stripped 1 base from V and 2 bases from J, with 8 bases between. The CDR3 DNA reads as TGTGCCAGCAGTGAAGTCGTGGCCAACACTGAAGCTTTCTTT. This sequence encodes CASSEVVANTEAFF.

This clone has only a few counts. V gene TRBV19 combines with J gene TRBJ2-3, with 8 positions matching TRBD2. The CDR3 length is 17 residues. Germline CDR1 LNHDA, CDR2 SQIVND (reference sequence). V gave up 0 bases and J gave up 2 bases; unmatched junction bases: 7. The CDR3 DNA sequence: TGTGCCAGTAGTATAGACACTAGCGGTACTTACACAGATACGCAGTATTTT. Amino acid sequence: CASSIDTSGTYTDTQYF.

This clone was observed once. V usage is TRBV7-3 and J usage is TRBJ2-1, with 13 nucleotides matching TRBD2. Germline V gene lookup returns CDR1 SGHTA and CDR2 FQGTGA. After removal of 6 bases from V and 7 bases from J, the junction contained 18 bases not matched to a gene. This CDR3 is built from 19 residues. DNA of the CDR3: TGTGCCAGCAGTCTTAGACTAGCGGGAGGCCTCGACCCACCGAATGAGCAGTTCTTC. This encodes CASSLRLAGGLDPPNEQFF.

The chain uses TRBV7-9 and TRBJ2-7; 10 nucleotides align to TRBD1. Per the germline V gene, CDR1 is SEHNR and CDR2 is FQNEAQ (reference sequence). The trim removed 5 bases at V and 1 base at J, leaving 11 bases unmatched. CDR3 size: 17 residues. Here the CDR3 reads CASSGEAGTGASYEQYF. The CDR3 coding sequence is TGTGCCAGCAGCGGAGAAGCCGGGACAGGGGCGTCCTACGAGCAGTACTTC.

This clone was counted between two and nine times. The gene calls are TRBV11-2 and TRBJ2-7, with TRBD1 matching over 7 bases. This CDR3 has 15 residues. Per germline, CDR1 SGHAT and CDR2 FQNNGV. V lost 1 base and J lost 3; bases outside the gene matches: 6. The CDR3 bases are TGTGCCAGCAGCTTAGTAGGAGCAGGGGGCTACGAGCAGTACTTC. It codes for CASSLVGAGGYEQYF.

The chain couples TRBV19 to TRBJ1-2; no reliable D call. The V end was cut by 5 bases, the J end by 7 bases, with 17 bases between. This CDR3 has 14 amino acids. CDR1 and CDR2 (germline): LNHDA, SQIVND (reference sequence). CDR3 in amino acids: CASSQRGRSSGYTF. The CDR3 DNA reads as TGTGCCAGTAGTCAACGAGGACGATCGTCTGGCTACACCTTC.

This clone appeared a few times. The chain is built from TRBV10-1 and TRBJ1-5; D is perhaps TRBD1 (5 bases). The CDR3 runs to 15 residues. Germline loops: CDR1 WNHNN, CDR2 SYGVQD (reference sequence). Trimming took 4 bases from V and 6 from J, leaving 16 bases between them. CDR3 in DNA: TGCGCCAGCAGTGGAGACGGGACCCACCGTCAGCCCCAGCATTTT. Its translation: CASSGDGTHRQPQHF.

V gene TRBV16 combines with J gene TRBJ1-2; TRBD1 matches at 11 bases. The CDR3 is 14 residues long. Germline V gene sequence: CDR1 KGHSY, CDR2 FQNENV. V trimming: 0 bases; J trimming: 6 bases; junction bases outside the gene matches: 0. CDR3 residues: CASSQSGQGDGYTF. CDR3 nucleotide sequence: TGTGCCAGCAGCCAATCGGGACAGGGGGATGGCTACACCTTC.

There are a few counts of this clone. This sequence joins TRBV2 and TRBJ2-7; D possibly uses TRBD1 or TRBD2 (5 bases each). The CDR3 length is 15 residues. Germline CDR1 SNHLY, CDR2 FYNNEI. V dropped 8 bases and J dropped 1 base, with 18 bases sitting between them. The CDR3 DNA follows: TGTGCCAGCCTATCCCGGGACCAAGATTCCTACGAGCAGTACTTC. This sequence encodes CASLSRDQDSYEQYF.

This clone ranks as medium-sized. The chain has TRBV4-3 and TRBJ2-6; no reliable D call. The ends were cut back, 0 bases at V and 1 base at J, with 7 bases in the middle. This CDR3 comprises 16 residues. Looked up from germline, CDR1 is LGHNA and CDR2 is YSLEER. CDR3 residues: CASSQDIGSGANVLTF. For the CDR3, the DNA is TGCGCCAGCAGCCAAGATATAGGGTCTGGGGCCAACGTCCTGACTTTC.